A single sample gave rise to the 21 T cell receptor beta chains below, sequenced in a study of vaccination and CD4 T cells after COVID-19. Described treatment: approximately 9-day PBMC culture with coronavirus spike peptide pools or control peptides (ViraFEST assay). With the Oncomine TCR Beta short-read assay, DNA from cultured CD4+ T cells was sequenced. MiXCR, applied by TCRdb to the PCR reads, yields one record per CDR3 protein. The data contain under 20,000 distinct CDR3 sequences, about 60% of them singletons. The antigens for these receptors are not known. Material: CD4+ T cells from blood, cultured in vitro. The receptors stem from a human donor who had recovered from COVID-19.

The rearrangement uses TRBV7-2 and TRBJ1-5, with 7 bases identical to TRBD1. In germline, CDR1 is SGHTA, CDR2 FQGNSA. With V trimmed by 5 bases and J by 7 bases, 8 bases remained unmatched. CDR3 length: 14 residues. CDR3 protein: CASSPRQGEQPQHF. The CDR3 DNA reads as TGTGCCAGCAGCCCGCGACAGGGTGAACAGCCCCAGCATTTT.

V and J are TRBV6-2 or TRBV6-3 and TRBJ2-1; TRBD2 matches 7 bases. The V segment lost 6 bases and the J segment 4 bases; nucleotides outside the gene matches: 6. The CDR3 consists of 14 residues. Germline V CDR1 and CDR2: MNHEY, SVGEGT. In DNA form, the CDR3 reads TGTGCCAGCAGCTACGGGGAGGGTTACAATGAGCAGTTCTTC. Translating gives CASSYGEGYNEQFF.

This clonotype was seen a handful of times. The V call is TRBV5-4, the J call TRBJ1-2; 8 bases agree with TRBD1. The CDR3 extends over 13 amino acids. V was pared by 4 bases and J by 5 bases, with 4 bases of the junction left unmatched. The germline V gene has CDR1 SGHNT and CDR2 YYREEE (reference sequence). As DNA, the CDR3 is TGTGCCAGCAGCCCGGACAGGGTATATGGCTACACCTTC. Protein sequence: CASSPDRVYGYTF.

The chain carries TRBV20-1 and TRBJ2-3, with 10 bases identical to TRBD2. The V and J ends lost 6 bases and 0 bases, in that order; junction bases with no gene match: 6. Germline-derived CDR1 and CDR2 are DFQATT and SNEGSKA (reference sequence). The CDR3 loop spans 15 amino acids. The CDR3 DNA is TGCAGTGCAAACCAGCGGGAGGGTAGCACAGATACGCAGTATTTT. Translating gives CSANQREGSTDTQYF.

This sequence joins TRBV28 and TRBJ2-3, with 7 bases fitting TRBD2. The CDR3 is 13 residues long. After removal of 5 bases from V and 8 bases from J, the junction contained 7 bases not matched to a gene. The germline CDR1 and CDR2 sequences are MDHEN and SYDVKM. The DNA for the CDR3 is TGTGCCAGCAGTCTCGGGACTACGGGTACGCAGTATTTT. This translates into CASSLGTTGTQYF.

This clonotype came up a few times. The genes are TRBV24-1 and TRBJ1-1; D gene unclear. The CDR3 extends over 15 amino acids. The V gene lost 0 bases and the J gene lost 4 bases, with 11 bases spanning the gap. CDR1 is KGHDR and CDR2 is SFDVKD in the germline V gene. The CDR3 nucleotides are TGTGCCACCAGTGATTTGGGCCTGGAGGGCACTGAAGCTTTCTTT. As protein: CATSDLGLEGTEAFF.

The V call is TRBV20-1, the J call TRBJ2-7; 11 nucleotides match TRBD1. This CDR3 region has 13 residues. Per the germline V gene, CDR1 is DFQATT and CDR2 is SNEGSKA (reference sequence). Losses at the gene ends were 7 bases for V and 4 bases for J; bases not matched to a gene: 6. The DNA for the CDR3 is TGCAGTGTTACCGGGACAGGGGGTTACGAGCAGTACTTC. The encoded protein is CSVTGTGGYEQYF.

The J gene is TRBJ2-7, the V gene TRBV12-3 or TRBV12-4; D remains ambiguous. This CDR3 spans 12 amino acids. Trimming pared 2 bases from V and 4 bases from J, leaving 6 bases between. CDR3 DNA sequence: TGTGCCAGCAGTTTACAAGTTTACGAGCAGTACTTC. It specifies CASSLQVYEQYF.

The rearrangement joins TRBV2 to TRBJ1-1, with D hard to call. The CDR3 has 14 amino acids. The germline gives CDR1 SNHLY, CDR2 FYNNEI. The V end lost 6 bases, the J end lost 1 base, and 12 bases lay between the germline ends. This chain's CDR3 is CASSGPPGNTEAFF. CDR3 bases: TGTGCCAGCAGCGGACCACCTGGGAACACTGAAGCTTTCTTT.

V usage is TRBV10-1 and J usage is TRBJ1-1, with no clear D. The germline V gene has CDR1 WNHNN and CDR2 SYGVQD (reference sequence). Trimming cost V 4 bases and J 0 bases, with 6 bases left between them. The CDR3 consists of 13 residues. DNA for the CDR3: TGCGCCAGCAGTGTAGGGCTGAACACTGAAGCTTTCTTT. Protein: CASSVGLNTEAFF.

The chain uses TRBV7-9 and TRBJ1-2, with a weak D call TRBD1 (5 bases). This CDR3 has 15 amino acids. Deletions cut 8 bases from V and 6 bases from J, with 22 bases between. Germline V gene sequence: CDR1 SEHNR, CDR2 FQNEAQ (reference sequence). CDR3 sequence reads: CASGTIGRNLNGYTF. In nucleotides, the CDR3 is TGTGCCAGCGGGACGATTGGGCGGAACCTCAATGGCTACACCTTC.

CDR3 amino acids: CASSRDRASLYGYTF. In DNA, the CDR3 is TGTGCCAGCAGTCGCGACAGGGCCTCGCTCTATGGCTACACCTTC. The chain couples TRBV28 to TRBJ1-2; 7 bases are a match to TRBD1. Germline-derived CDR1 and CDR2 are MDHEN and SYDVKM. V was pared by 5 bases and J by 4 bases, with 10 bases of the junction left unmatched. This CDR3 has 15 residues.

This clonotype was observed a handful of times. CDR3 protein: CASRRQGANYGYTF. The CDR3 DNA reads as TGTGCCAGCAGAAGACAGGGGGCGAACTATGGCTACACCTTC. The rearrangement uses TRBV12-3 or TRBV12-4 and TRBJ1-2; TRBD1 aligns across 10 bases. V shed 6 bases and J 2 bases; nucleotides not matched to a gene: 3. This CDR3 contains 14 residues.

This clonotype came up a few times. The chain combines TRBV2 with TRBJ1-1; the match to TRBD1 covers 7 bases. The CDR3 runs 14 residues. The germline V gene has CDR1 SNHLY and CDR2 FYNNEI. The ends lost 7 bases at V and 0 bases at J; junction bases unmatched: 5. Here the CDR3 reads CASTKGQLNTEAFF. In DNA form, the CDR3 reads TGTGCCAGCACTAAGGGACAGTTGAACACTGAAGCTTTCTTT.

This clonotype was seen a few times. The rearrangement links TRBV20-1 to TRBJ2-3; 12 bases agree with TRBD2. The CDR3 contains 16 residues. V shed 5 bases, J shed 4 bases, and the junction held 10 bases outside the gene matches. Germline CDR1 reads DFQATT; CDR2 reads SNEGSKA (reference sequence). CDR3 in DNA: TGCAGTGCTGGCCAACTAGCGGGAGGACGCGCAGATACGCAGTATTTT. It translates to CSAGQLAGGRADTQYF.

CDR3 sequence (DNA): TGTGCCAGTAGGAAACGGGAGGCTCACGATGAGCAGTTCTTC. Encoded protein: CASRKREAHDEQFF. The J gene is TRBJ2-1, the V gene TRBV19, with 7 bases fitting TRBD2. The V and J ends lost 6 bases and 8 bases, in that order; junction bases with no gene match: 10. The CDR3 totals 14 residues. Germline values: CDR1 LNHDA, CDR2 SQIVND (reference sequence).

This sequence joins TRBV7-2 and TRBJ1-2, with D perhaps TRBD1 (6 bases). CDR3 length: 14 residues. The germline gives CDR1 SGHTA, CDR2 FQGNSA. V lost 5 bases, J lost 8 bases, and 18 bases lay in between. CDR3 region: CASSPPGHLWGYTF. The CDR3 DNA reads as TGTGCCAGCAGCCCTCCGGGACACCTTTGGGGCTACACCTTC.

The CDR3: CSAPRQGGVDQPQHF. The CDR3 nucleotides read TGCAGTGCCCCAAGACAGGGCGGCGTCGATCAGCCCCAGCATTTT. This sequence joins TRBV20-1 and TRBJ1-5, with TRBD1 matching over 7 bases. CDR3 length: 15 amino acids. In germline, CDR1 is DFQATT, CDR2 SNEGSKA (reference sequence). V dropped 6 bases and J dropped 5; count of bases not matched to a gene: 13.

The chain recombines TRBV9 with TRBJ1-2; maybe TRBD1 (6 bases). Germline-derived CDR1 and CDR2 are SGDLS and YYNGEE. The CDR3 totals 13 residues. V lost 4 bases to trimming and J lost 5 bases, with 12 bases between them. The CDR3 sequence is CASSTRTGYGYTF. Here the CDR3 DNA reads TGTGCCAGCAGCACCAGAACAGGGTATGGCTACACCTTC.

The chain employs TRBV6-4 and TRBJ2-2; maybe TRBD2 (5 bases). Germline values: CDR1 MRHNA, CDR2 SNTAGT. The CDR3 totals 16 residues. V was shortened by 2 bases and J by 3 bases, with 13 bases between the two germline ends. DNA of the CDR3: TGTGCCAGCAGTGACAGTAGCGTTCGGGACACCGGGGAGCTGTTTTTT. The encoded protein is CASSDSSVRDTGELFF.

In its sample, this clonotype was seen a few times. This chain uses TRBV7-8 with TRBJ2-1, with D perhaps matching TRBD2 (6 bases). V gave up 3 bases and J gave up 7 bases, with 16 bases separating them. Germline V gene sequence: CDR1 SGHVS, CDR2 FQNEAQ. The CDR3 is 15 amino acids. CDR3 DNA sequence: TGTGCCAGCAGCTTGAGACTCGGCGGGGTTAATGAGCAGTTCTTC. This translates into CASSLRLGGVNEQFF.